A single sample is the source of the 23 T cell receptor beta chains below, sequenced in a study of cytomegalovirus exposure and HLA in healthy donors. PCR used 60 Vbeta primers and 13 Jbeta primers. TCRdb keeps only in-frame clones here, not all; method: immunoSEQ multiplex PCR. The sample consists of more than 95,000 clones, roughly 79% of them appearing once. Material for sequencing was PBMCs. The receptor set was obtained from a female donor in good health and CMV-seropositive.

This sequence joins TRBV5-4 and TRBJ1-1, with D perhaps TRBD1 (5 bases). CDR3 length: 13 amino acids. Germline lookup yields CDR1 SGHNT and CDR2 YYREEE (reference sequence). V lost 4 bases and J 3 bases, leaving 10 bases between the germline ends. CDR3 DNA sequence: TGTGCCAGCAGCGAGACAGTTCACACTGAAGCTTTCTTT. This encodes CASSETVHTEAFF.

The chain carries TRBV6-4 and TRBJ2-5; 14 bases agree with TRBD2. The V and J ends lost 5 bases and 5 bases, in that order; junction bases with no gene match: 4. The CDR3 spans 15 residues. Germline values: CDR1 MRHNA, CDR2 SNTAGT. The CDR3 DNA sequence: TGTGCCAGCAGTCCCGGGACTAGCGGGAGTGAGACCCAGTACTTC. It translates to CASSPGTSGSETQYF.

This CDR3 is CASSFSGANVLTF. CDR3 coding DNA: TGTGCCAGCAGCTTCAGTGGGGCCAACGTCCTGACTTTC. The rearrangement links TRBV5-4 to TRBJ2-6; D unresolved. Per the germline V gene, CDR1 is SGHNT and CDR2 is YYREEE (reference sequence). The CDR3 consists of 13 residues. Trimming took off 2 bases at V and 3 bases at J, with 3 bases between the two ends.

The chain uses TRBV30 and TRBJ2-1; weak D call: TRBD2 (6 bases). The germline CDR1 and CDR2 sequences are GTSNPN and SVGIG (reference sequence). V lost 3 bases to trimming and J lost 3 bases, with 12 bases between them. The CDR3 is 14 residues long. The DNA of the CDR3 is TGTGCCTGGAGCGGGAGCGGTGTCTACAATGAGCAGTTCTTC. It specifies CAWSGSGVYNEQFF.

This chain links TRBV6-5 with TRBJ2-2; 12 bases agree with TRBD2. Germline V gene sequence: CDR1 MNHEY, CDR2 SVGAGI. This CDR3 spans 15 amino acids. V shed 2 bases and J 6 bases; nucleotides not matched to a gene: 1. The CDR3 spells CASSYRLAGAGELFF. Here the CDR3 DNA reads TGTGCCAGCAGTTACAGACTAGCGGGGGCCGGGGAGCTGTTTTTT.

The chain links TRBV7-2 to TRBJ2-5; D is uncertain. Looked up from germline, CDR1 is SGHTA and CDR2 is FQGNSA. Trimming shortened V by 1 base and J by 7 bases, and 7 bases separated the two germline ends. This CDR3 region has 12 residues. The CDR3 protein is CASSLGAGTQYF. The CDR3 DNA follows: TGTGCCAGCAGCTTAGGGGCAGGGACCCAGTACTTC.

This clone occurred a few times. An end of the junction does not agree with germline; a read error may underlie this. The J gene is TRBJ2-5, the V gene TRBV7-7, with D perhaps TRBD1 or TRBD2 (5 bases each). Germline lookup yields CDR1 SSHAT and CDR2 FNYEAQ (reference sequence). The CDR3 covers 14 residues. CDR3 nucleotide sequence: TGTGCTAGCAGCTCAGCAGGGTCGGGGGAGACCCAGTACTTC. Its protein is CASSSAGSGETQYF.

This clone was recorded once. J is TRBJ2-4 and V is TRBV7-2; D possibly corresponds to TRBD2 (6 bases). Trimming took off 4 bases at V and 6 bases at J, with 19 bases between the two ends. CDR1 SGHTA and CDR2 FQGNSA come from the germline V gene. The CDR3 loop spans 16 amino acids. CDR3 nucleotides: TGTGCCAGCAGCTCCAATCTCGGGTGGGGAGGAAACATTCAGTACTTC. Translated: CASSSNLGWGGNIQYF.

This clone appeared a few times. V is TRBV5-6 and J is TRBJ2-6, with TRBD1 matching over 10 bases. This CDR3 has 18 amino acids. V trimming: 4 bases; J trimming: 1 base; junction bases outside the gene matches: 8. The V gene's germline CDR1 is SGHDT and CDR2 YYEEEE. CDR3 sequence (DNA): TGTGCCAGCAGCGTCCCGACAGGGGGCGCTTCTGGGGCCAACGTCCTGACTTTC. This codes for CASSVPTGGASGANVLTF.

The V call is TRBV21-1, the J call TRBJ2-2; TRBD2, the table's D call, was not compared with the DNA. TRBV21-1 is shown as a pseudogene. This CDR3 comprises 22 residues. CDR3 coding DNA: TGTGCCAGCAGCCCCCCCGGGGGTGGGCGGAAACCGACCCTTACAAACACCGGGGAGCTGTTTTTT. Translation: CASSPPGGGRKPTLTNTGELFF.

The chain links TRBV7-2 to TRBJ2-7; 11 bases match TRBD1. This CDR3 has 15 residues. Germline V gene data show CDR1 as SGHTA and CDR2 as FQGNSA. Trimming cost V 5 bases and J 1 base; bases outside gene matches: 4. The CDR3 is CASSVGTGGSYEQYF. CDR3 coding DNA: TGTGCCAGCAGCGTAGGGACAGGGGGTTCCTACGAGCAGTACTTC.

The chain joins TRBV5-6 to TRBJ2-1; D gene ambiguous. Trimming pared 2 bases from V and 6 bases from J, leaving 9 bases between. Germline V gene data show CDR1 as SGHDT and CDR2 as YYEEEE. The CDR3 consists of 13 residues. The CDR3 spells CASSFPGPNEQFF. CDR3 DNA: TGTGCCAGCAGCTTCCCAGGCCCCAATGAGCAGTTCTTC. Combining the CDR3 with reference TRBV5-6 and TRBJ2-1 gives the whole variable domain DAGVTQSPTHLIKTRGQQVTLRCSPKSGHDTVSWYQQALGQGPQFIFQYYEEEERQRGNFPDRFSGHQFPNYSSELNVNALLLGDSALYLCASSFPGPNEQFFGPGTRLTVL.

The chain uses TRBV15 and TRBJ1-6; 8 positions match TRBD1. V was pared by 0 bases and J by 3 bases, with 7 bases of the junction left unmatched. Looked up from germline, CDR1 is LNHNV and CDR2 is YYDKDF (reference sequence). This CDR3 spans 18 amino acids. This chain's CDR3 is CATSRDLPDRVYNSPLHF. The CDR3 coding sequence is TGTGCCACCAGCAGAGATCTCCCGGACAGGGTCTATAATTCACCCCTCCACTTT.

The chain is built from TRBV10-3 and TRBJ2-7; 11 nucleotides match TRBD1. This CDR3 spans 14 amino acids. Germline CDR1 is ENHRY and CDR2 is SYGVKD. The ends lost 6 bases at V and 5 bases at J; junction bases unmatched: 6. The CDR3 coding sequence is TGTGCCATCAGGGGGGACAGGGGGACTGACGAGCAGTACTTC. Translated, it gives CAIRGDRGTDEQYF.

This chain joins TRBV19 and TRBJ2-1; the D gene is possibly TRBD1 (7 bases). In germline, CDR1 is LNHDA, CDR2 SQIVND (reference sequence). The V and J ends lost 7 bases and 5 bases respectively, with 15 bases between them. This CDR3 has 14 amino acids. The CDR3 region is CASKRGTANNEQFF. CDR3 sequence (DNA): TGTGCCAGTAAACGCGGGACAGCTAACAATGAGCAGTTCTTC.

The chain has TRBV2 and TRBJ1-5; the match to TRBD1 covers 9 bases. J gave up 3 bases and V 6 bases, and 6 bases lay outside the gene matches. This CDR3 region has 15 residues. CDR1 SNHLY and CDR2 FYNNEI come from the germline V gene. The CDR3 region has the DNA TGTGCCAGCAGAGGGGACAGGGAGTTCAATCAGCCCCAGCATTTT. This gives the protein CASRGDREFNQPQHF. The variable domain in full, completed from reference TRBV2 and TRBJ1-5, reads EPEVTQTPSHQVTQMGQEVILRCVPISNHLYFYWYRQILGQKVEFLVSFYNNEISEKSEIFDDQFSVERPDGSNFTLKIRSTKLEDSAMYFCASRGDREFNQPQHFGDGTRLSIL.

This chain uses TRBV14 with TRBJ2-3, with a possible D match to TRBD2 (6 bases). V lost 4 bases to trimming and J lost 10 bases, with 21 bases between them. There are 15 residues in the CDR3. In germline, CDR1 is SGHDN, CDR2 FVKESK. CDR3 sequence reads: CASSRRDSTQESQYF. The CDR3 bases are TGTGCCAGCAGCCGCCGGGACTCCACCCAGGAGTCGCAGTATTTT.

The genes are TRBV29-1 and TRBJ1-2; 7 nucleotides match TRBD1. Losses at the gene ends were 0 bases for V and 4 bases for J; bases not matched to a gene: 8. Germline CDR1 reads SQVTM; CDR2 reads ANQGSEA. The CDR3 length is 15 residues. The CDR3 spells CSVEDPKGGVYGYTF. The CDR3 nucleotides read TGCAGCGTTGAAGATCCTAAAGGGGGCGTCTATGGCTACACCTTC.

The CDR3: CASSRDLRGGYGYTF. The CDR3 coding sequence is TGTGCCAGCAGCCGCGACTTAAGAGGGGGCTATGGCTACACCTTC. The chain employs TRBV14 and TRBJ1-2; tentatively, D is TRBD1 (6 bases). Germline-derived CDR1 and CDR2 are SGHDN and FVKESK. The V end was cut by 4 bases, the J end by 4 bases, with 16 bases between. The CDR3 totals 15 residues.

CDR3 bases: TGTGCCAGCAGCTTAGATGAAGGGACAGGGACAAACACTGAAGCTTTCTTT. It yields the protein CASSLDEGTGTNTEAFF. The V call is TRBV11-3, the J call TRBJ1-1; 9 positions agree with TRBD1. Germline V lookup: CDR1 SGHNT, CDR2 YENEEA. This CDR3 region has 17 residues. V shed 0 bases and J 2 bases; nucleotides not matched to a gene: 7.

This clone occurred once. The chain uses TRBV7-2 and TRBJ2-7; D gene unclear. The CDR3 extends over 13 amino acids. Germline-derived CDR1 and CDR2 are SGHTA and FQGNSA. The V gene lost 5 bases and the J gene lost 3 bases, with 11 bases spanning the gap. CDR3 loop: CASSLTRGYEQYF. The CDR3 nucleotides are TGTGCCAGCAGCCTTACTCGCGGCTACGAGCAGTACTTC.

The chain recombines TRBV7-9 with TRBJ1-1, with D uncertain. Germline CDR1 reads SEHNR; CDR2 reads FQNEAQ (reference sequence). This CDR3 has 15 amino acids. Trimming left V 1 base short and J 0 bases short, with 9 bases between. The CDR3 DNA sequence: TGTGCCAGCAGCTTAGGCAGTCCCATGAACACTGAAGCTTTCTTT. It specifies CASSLGSPMNTEAFF.

The chain recombines TRBV7-3 with TRBJ2-1; TRBD2 matches 7 bases. The trim removed 3 bases at V and 6 bases at J, leaving 5 bases unmatched. The CDR3 runs 14 residues. Germline V gives CDR1 SGHTA, CDR2 FQGTGA. The CDR3 sequence is CASSLGGSLNEQFF. DNA for the CDR3: TGTGCCAGCAGCTTGGGCGGGAGCCTCAATGAGCAGTTCTTC.